This entry describes one T cell receptor (beta chain). From germline, CDR1 is MNHEY and CDR2 SMNVEV (reference sequence). The V and J ends lost 6 bases and 0 bases respectively, with 15 bases between them. The CDR3 is 16 amino acids. This entry is derived from a study of blood T cell repertoires in COVID-19. Across the study: Italy, Spain and the United States were the sources of the convalescent and acute COVID-19 samples.

Original processing methods: From reference gene primer amplification, estimates of nucleated cell counts were derived. The method was immunoSEQ multiplex PCR; TCRdb's version includes in-frame clones alone and lacks a portion of them. Clone size and V and J calls were adopted from that table, with D and trimming inferred from the DNA. This sample has approximately 170,000 clones, with about 80% found just once. The sequenced material came from peripheral blood. V is TRBV27 and J is TRBJ1-3; a possible D gene is TRBD1 (5 bases). This clonotype originated in an older man with active or convalescent COVID-19. Here the CDR3 DNA reads TGTGCCAGCAGAAGCCGACAGCCCTACTCTGGAAACACCATATATTTT. Translating it yields CASRSRQPYSGNTIYF.